This is a list of T cell receptor beta chains from one sample in a study of breast tumors, draining lymph nodes, adjacent tissues. MiXCR was run by TCRdb on the multiplex PCR reads, yielding one entry per CDR3 protein. The table has a few hundred thousand distinct CDR3 sequences, under 35% seen once. The specimen was axillary lymph node tissue. These receptors came from a female donor with breast cancer. Some clones in this sample may be carry-over from other donors' samples. The conserved cysteine and the conserved F or W are not part of the CDR3 here. The order of the fields is clone size, J gene, V gene, CDR3 length, CDR3 protein. The listing skips clone size in some rows; elsewhere it reads once, few, many or a size class.

clone_size: many; j_call: TRBJ2-5; v_call: TRBV7-6; cdr3_length: 12; cdr3_aa: ASRASGGPQTQY
clone_size: many; j_call: TRBJ1-3; v_call: TRBV6-5; cdr3_length: 15; cdr3_aa: ASSSTTLTSSGNTIY
clone_size: many; j_call: TRBJ2-1; v_call: TRBV4-1; cdr3_length: 15; cdr3_aa: ASSRGTSGRTYNEQF
clone_size: many; j_call: TRBJ2-6; v_call: TRBV14; cdr3_length: 15; cdr3_aa: ASSHGLIGAGANVLT
clone_size: .; j_call: TRBJ2-1; v_call: TRBV12-3/TRBV12-4; cdr3_length: 12; cdr3_aa: ASRAGNRGDEQF
clone_size: .; j_call: TRBJ2-6; v_call: TRBV10-3; cdr3_length: 16; cdr3_aa: ASSYSRAGGSGANVLT
clone_size: .; j_call: TRBJ2-2; v_call: TRBV5-8; cdr3_length: 15; cdr3_aa: ASSREGTGGSTGELF
clone_size: few; j_call: TRBJ1-1; v_call: TRBV19; cdr3_length: 14; cdr3_aa: ASTHGGHKVYTEAF
clone_size: many; j_call: TRBJ2-5; v_call: TRBV7-7; cdr3_length: 13; cdr3_aa: ASSEGDRGEETQY
clone_size: many; j_call: TRBJ2-6; v_call: TRBV6-2/TRBV6-3; cdr3_length: 11; cdr3_aa: ASTRGGANVLT
clone_size: few; j_call: TRBJ1-6; v_call: TRBV27; cdr3_length: 11; cdr3_aa: ASSLGVNSPLH
clone_size: many; j_call: TRBJ2-7; v_call: TRBV14; cdr3_length: 14; cdr3_aa: ASSSGLAGVLYEQY
clone_size: .; j_call: TRBJ2-7; v_call: TRBV7-2; cdr3_length: 13; cdr3_aa: ASSLAGLPGGEQY
clone_size: .; j_call: TRBJ1-1; v_call: TRBV11-2; cdr3_length: 11; cdr3_aa: ASSLVGGSEAF
clone_size: many; j_call: TRBJ2-2; v_call: TRBV5-6; cdr3_length: 13; cdr3_aa: ASSLAYYHTGELF
clone_size: .; j_call: TRBJ2-3; v_call: TRBV29-1; cdr3_length: 12; cdr3_aa: SAREALTGDTQY
clone_size: many; j_call: TRBJ2-1; v_call: TRBV6-6; cdr3_length: 12; cdr3_aa: ASRLASGYNEQF
clone_size: many; j_call: TRBJ2-7; v_call: TRBV5-6; cdr3_length: 13; cdr3_aa: ASSRDWTGSHEQY
clone_size: .; j_call: TRBJ1-6; v_call: TRBV10-3; cdr3_length: 12; cdr3_aa: AISLDSGVSPLH
clone_size: many; j_call: TRBJ2-7; v_call: TRBV20-1; cdr3_length: 13; cdr3_aa: SARDVPGGTNEQY
clone_size: once; j_call: TRBJ1-5; v_call: TRBV19; cdr3_length: 13; cdr3_aa: ASSRGLAGGETQH
clone_size: .; j_call: TRBJ2-4; v_call: TRBV5-8; cdr3_length: 12; cdr3_aa: ASSLGQGGNIQY
clone_size: .; j_call: TRBJ1-2; v_call: TRBV25-1; cdr3_length: 12; cdr3_aa: ASSDDRPLFGYT
clone_size: once; j_call: TRBJ2-5; v_call: TRBV20-1; cdr3_length: 14; cdr3_aa: SARATSGERRETQY
clone_size: few; j_call: TRBJ2-3; v_call: TRBV9; cdr3_length: 18; cdr3_aa: ASSQDGSGGSYHPTDTQY
clone_size: .; j_call: TRBJ1-2; v_call: TRBV9; cdr3_length: 12; cdr3_aa: ASSVLGGNYGYT
clone_size: many; j_call: TRBJ2-5; v_call: TRBV7-8; cdr3_length: 12; cdr3_aa: ASSLARRGGTQY
clone_size: few; j_call: TRBJ2-1; v_call: TRBV20-1; cdr3_length: 13; cdr3_aa: SAPSAASSSNEQF
clone_size: .; j_call: TRBJ1-5; v_call: TRBV6-6; cdr3_length: 11; cdr3_aa: ASSDRPNQPQH
clone_size: .; j_call: TRBJ2-2; v_call: TRBV4-1; cdr3_length: 16; cdr3_aa: ASSQHDRGQASTGELF
clone_size: many; j_call: TRBJ2-7; v_call: TRBV15; cdr3_length: 13; cdr3_aa: ATSREQGLVYEQY
clone_size: few; j_call: TRBJ2-2; v_call: TRBV6-6; cdr3_length: 15; cdr3_aa: ASSPGAATVHTGELF
clone_size: many; j_call: TRBJ2-5; v_call: TRBV7-8; cdr3_length: 11; cdr3_aa: GVAGGSQETQY
clone_size: many; j_call: TRBJ2-7; v_call: TRBV20-1; cdr3_length: 15; cdr3_aa: SARGPLPSGVTYEQY
clone_size: .; j_call: TRBJ2-1; v_call: TRBV11-2; cdr3_length: 11; cdr3_aa: ASSLADGYEQF
clone_size: .; j_call: TRBJ1-3; v_call: TRBV6-1; cdr3_length: 15; cdr3_aa: ASRAPGPTSSGNTIY
clone_size: many; j_call: TRBJ2-5; v_call: TRBV11-2; cdr3_length: 11; cdr3_aa: ASSKTRGETQY
clone_size: .; j_call: TRBJ2-1; v_call: TRBV6-1; cdr3_length: 14; cdr3_aa: ASSATSKGAYNEQF
clone_size: .; j_call: TRBJ2-3; v_call: TRBV25-1; cdr3_length: 15; cdr3_aa: ASSLVAGGWGTDTQY
clone_size: .; j_call: .; v_call: TRBV7-3; cdr3_length: 14; cdr3_aa: ASSLTVNTSTDTQY
clone_size: medium-sized; j_call: TRBJ2-7; v_call: TRBV11-2; cdr3_length: 14; cdr3_aa: ASSPTGLAGSGEQY
clone_size: .; j_call: TRBJ2-3; v_call: TRBV11-2; cdr3_length: 13; cdr3_aa: ASSLAGSSTGTQY